Following are 23 T cell receptor beta chains from one sample sequenced in a study of blood T cell repertoires in COVID-19. The table came from immunoSEQ multiplex PCR; TCRdb's copy has only in-frame clones and leaves some out. The sample carries just under 65,000 clones, about 86% recorded once. Sequencing was performed on peripheral blood. The origin of the receptors is a man between 40 and 49 years old with acute or convalescent COVID-19.

The rearrangement links TRBV21-1 to TRBJ1-5; TRBD1 is taken as the D call from the table, unchecked against the DNA. TRBV21-1 is a documented pseudogene. This CDR3 is built from 15 residues. The DNA for the CDR3 is TGTGCCAGCAGTACCGGGACAGGGAAGGCTCAGCCCCAGCATTTT. Residues: CASSTGTGKAQPQHF.

This chain connects TRBV3-1 (or the pseudogene TRBV3-2) to TRBJ1-1, with D unresolved. The CDR3 is 14 amino acids. Between the trimmed V and J ends, which lost 1 base and 6 bases, there was a span of 12 bases. Germline V gene data show CDR1 as LGHDT and CDR2 as YNNKEL (reference sequence). The CDR3 reads CASSQASFLSEAFF. The CDR3 DNA reads as TGTGCCAGCAGCCAAGCCAGTTTTCTCTCTGAAGCTTTCTTT.

V gene TRBV19 combines with J gene TRBJ2-7, with D possibly TRBD1 on 6 matching bases. Germline CDR1 reads LNHDA; CDR2 reads SQIVND (reference sequence). The CDR3 has 16 amino acids. Trimming left V 4 bases short and J 6 bases short, with 22 bases between. CDR3 in amino acids: CASSTRTLGGWGEQYF. Written as DNA, the CDR3 is TGTGCCAGTAGTACGAGGACCCTAGGGGGATGGGGCGAGCAGTACTTC.

This sequence joins TRBV30 and TRBJ1-3; 7 bases line up with TRBD1. The germline V gene has CDR1 GTSNPN and CDR2 SVGIG (reference sequence). The CDR3 spans 14 residues. The V segment lost 5 bases and the J segment 0 bases; nucleotides outside the gene matches: 4. CDR3 bases: TGTGCCTGGGCCCGGGACAGCTCTGGAAACACCATATATTTT. Its translation is CAWARDSSGNTIYF.

The chain employs TRBV11-2 and TRBJ1-3, with D uncertain. There are 16 residues in the CDR3. Trimming removed 2 bases at V and 0 bases at J, with 11 bases between. Germline CDR1 and CDR2: SGHAT and FQNNGV. Here the CDR3 reads CASSLRREHSGNTIYF. CDR3 nucleotides: TGTGCCAGCAGCTTACGGCGGGAACACTCTGGAAACACCATATATTTT.

The chain couples TRBV5-4 to TRBJ2-7; 8 positions match TRBD2. Losses at the gene ends were 6 bases for V and 0 bases for J; bases not matched to a gene: 5. CDR1 and CDR2 (germline): SGHNT, YYREEE (reference sequence). The CDR3 has 14 amino acids. The DNA for the CDR3 is TGTGCCAGCATGGAAGCGGGGGTCTCCTACGAGCAGTACTTC. This gives the protein CASMEAGVSYEQYF. The full variable domain, completed using reference TRBV5-4 and TRBJ2-7, is ETGVTQSPTHLIKTRGQQVTLRCSSQSGHNTVSWYQQALGQGPQFIFQYYREEENGRGNFPPRFSGLQFPNYSSELNVNALELDDSALYLCASMEAGVSYEQYFGPGTRLTVT.

The chain recombines TRBV7-9 with TRBJ1-2; D remains ambiguous. The V gene lost 3 bases and the J gene lost 3 bases, with 14 bases spanning the gap. The CDR3 has 15 amino acids. Germline V gene data show CDR1 as SEHNR and CDR2 as FQNEAQ (reference sequence). CDR3 nucleotides: TGTGCCAGCAGCTTCCCCCGGGTCGCGGACTATGGCTACACCTTC. Translating it yields CASSFPRVADYGYTF.

This clone was seen only once. The chain has TRBV11-3 and TRBJ1-1; D perhaps matches TRBD1 (5 bases). Trimming stripped 5 bases from V and 0 bases from J, with 16 bases between. Germline CDR1 is SGHNT and CDR2 is YENEEA. The CDR3 length is 16 residues. The DNA for the CDR3 is TGTGCCAGCAGCCTGTCCTTCGGGGGGATGAACACTGAAGCTTTCTTT. Translated, it gives CASSLSFGGMNTEAFF.

This rearrangement joins TRBV9 to TRBJ1-6; 7 bases are shared with TRBD1. The CDR3 length is 14 residues. V dropped 3 bases and J dropped 9; count of bases not matched to a gene: 6. Germline lookup yields CDR1 SGDLS and CDR2 YYNGEE. The chain's CDR3 is CASSAQGSGSPLHF. The CDR3 DNA sequence: TGTGCCAGCAGCGCACAGGGGTCGGGTTCACCCCTCCACTTT.

The chain joins TRBV24-1 to TRBJ2-3; D possibly corresponds to TRBD1 (6 bases). CDR3 length: 15 amino acids. CDR1 is KGHDR and CDR2 is SFDVKD in the germline V gene. Trimming removed 4 bases at V and 4 bases at J, with 14 bases between. CDR3 in amino acids: CATSEDRTVADTQYF. For the CDR3, the DNA is TGTGCCACCAGTGAAGACAGGACAGTAGCAGATACGCAGTATTTT.

The V and J genes are TRBV3-1 (or the pseudogene TRBV3-2) and TRBJ1-3; D gene ambiguous. Trimming stripped 5 bases from V and 1 base from J, with 9 bases between. The germline V gene has CDR1 LGHDT and CDR2 YNNKEL (reference sequence). This CDR3 comprises 14 residues. The CDR3 loop is CASSAVFSGNTIYF. CDR3 nucleotides: TGTGCCAGCAGCGCAGTTTTTTCTGGAAACACCATATATTTT.

The V gene is TRBV7-3, the J gene TRBJ2-6, with D hard to call. V lost 5 bases to trimming and J lost 2 bases, with 13 bases between them. Germline V gene sequence: CDR1 SGHTA, CDR2 FQGTGA. The CDR3 spans 16 residues. The CDR3 spells CASSPTGVTGANVLTF. The CDR3 nucleotides are TGTGCCAGCAGCCCCACCGGAGTAACTGGGGCCAACGTCCTGACTTTC.

The V call is TRBV6-5, the J call TRBJ1-5; D unresolved. The CDR3 runs 14 residues. V was trimmed by 7 bases and J by 0 bases, leaving 10 bases between them. Per germline, CDR1 MNHEY and CDR2 SVGAGI. The DNA of the CDR3 is TGTGCCAGCATACAGTCCTATAGCAATCAGCCCCAGCATTTT. Protein product: CASIQSYSNQPQHF.

This chain joins TRBV18 and TRBJ2-2; 7 bases match TRBD1. Germline CDR1 is KGHSH and CDR2 is LQKENI. CDR3 length: 16 amino acids. V was pared by 4 bases and J by 0 bases, with 5 bases of the junction left unmatched. CDR3 loop: CASSLNRGANTGELFF. CDR3 nucleotides: TGTGCCAGCTCACTTAACAGGGGAGCGAACACCGGGGAGCTGTTTTTT.

V and J are TRBV3-1 (or the pseudogene TRBV3-2) and TRBJ2-7; 7 bases fit TRBD1. Germline V gene sequence: CDR1 LGHDT, CDR2 YNNKEL (reference sequence). J lost 4 bases, V lost 1 base, and 7 bases had no gene match. CDR3 size: 15 residues. For the CDR3, the DNA is TGTGCCAGCAGCCAAGGGGAACAGGGGACATACGAGCAGTACTTC. Translating it yields CASSQGEQGTYEQYF.

J is TRBJ2-5 and V is TRBV5-5, with a weak D call TRBD2 (7 bases). The CDR3 spans 15 residues. CDR1 and CDR2 (germline): SGHKS, YYEKEE (reference sequence). The V gene lost 2 bases and the J gene lost 0 bases, with 11 bases spanning the gap. CDR3 sequence: CASSLGGAYQETQYF. The DNA of the CDR3 is TGTGCCAGCAGCTTAGGGGGGGCGTACCAAGAGACCCAGTACTTC. Variable domain in full (rest from reference TRBV5-5 and TRBJ2-5): DAGVTQSPTHLIKTRGQQVTLRCSPISGHKSVSWYQQVLGQGPQFIFQYYEKEERGRGNFPDRFSARQFPNYSSELNVNALLLGDSALYLCASSLGGAYQETQYFGPGTRLLVL.

The CDR3 reads CASSYSPQGNTEAFF. The CDR3 DNA is TGTGCCAGCAGTTACTCTCCCCAGGGGAACACTGAAGCTTTCTTT. V gene TRBV6-5 combines with J gene TRBJ1-1, with a weak D call TRBD1 (5 bases). There are 15 residues in the CDR3. V lost 0 bases, J lost 1 base, and 9 bases lay in between. Germline V gene data show CDR1 as MNHEY and CDR2 as SVGAGI.

V usage is TRBV5-8 and J usage is TRBJ1-5; D perhaps matches TRBD1 (5 bases). Deletions cut 4 bases from V and 6 bases from J, with 14 bases between. The CDR3 runs to 14 residues. CDR1 and CDR2 (germline): SGHTS, YDEGEE. The DNA of the CDR3 is TGTGCCAGCAGCGGAACAGGATGGGGTCAGCCCCAGCATTTT. As protein: CASSGTGWGQPQHF.

This sequence joins TRBV6-5 and TRBJ1-5, with 7 bases fitting TRBD1. This CDR3 spans 12 amino acids. Germline assignment: CDR1 MNHEY and CDR2 SVGAGI. With 7 bases clipped from V and 5 bases from J, the junction kept 2 bases outside the gene matches. CDR3 sequence (DNA): TGTGCCAGCAAAACAGGGGATCAGCCCCAGCATTTT. Translating it yields CASKTGDQPQHF.

J is TRBJ1-6 and V is TRBV9, with D uncertain. The CDR3 sequence is 13 residues long. Trimming stripped 1 base from V and 6 bases from J, with 5 bases between. The germline gives CDR1 SGDLS, CDR2 YYNGEE. Written as DNA, the CDR3 is TGTGCCAGCAGCGTATTCCGTAATTCACCCCTCCACTTT. It specifies CASSVFRNSPLHF.

This chain connects TRBV7-9 to TRBJ1-2; the D gene is possibly TRBD1 (5 bases). Trimming removed 3 bases at V and 5 bases at J, with 19 bases between. The CDR3 loop spans 16 amino acids. Germline CDR1 reads SEHNR; CDR2 reads FQNEAQ (reference sequence). The CDR3, as DNA: TGTGCCAGCAGCTTGGGGGGACCCGGGAATACTTATGGCTACACCTTC. Translating gives CASSLGGPGNTYGYTF.

The CDR3 region is CASSRGGKTNEKLFF. DNA for the CDR3: TGTGCCAGCAGTCGGGGGGGGAAAACTAATGAAAAACTGTTTTTT. The chain joins TRBV7-2 to TRBJ1-4; possible D gene TRBD1, 5 bases. The germline V gene has CDR1 SGHTA and CDR2 FQGNSA. This CDR3 has 15 amino acids. Deletions cut 6 bases from V and 1 base from J, with 12 bases between.

J is TRBJ2-3 and V is TRBV5-4, with D tentatively TRBD1 (5 bases). Trimming took off 3 bases at V and 0 bases at J, with 11 bases between the two ends. CDR1 is SGHNT and CDR2 is YYREEE in the germline V gene (reference sequence). The CDR3 runs to 15 residues. In nucleotides, the CDR3 is TGTGCCAGCAGCTCTGACAGTTCTAGCACAGATACGCAGTATTTT. Residues: CASSSDSSSTDTQYF. The entire variable domain, with the rest obtained from reference TRBV5-4 and TRBJ2-3, is as follows: ETGVTQSPTHLIKTRGQQVTLRCSSQSGHNTVSWYQQALGQGPQFIFQYYREEENGRGNFPPRFSGLQFPNYSSELNVNALELDDSALYLCASSSDSSSTDTQYFGPGTRLTVL.